This T cell receptor (beta chain) was captured in a study of tumor-infiltrating lymphocytes in localized non-small cell lung cancer. Turning to the study itself: Several tumor histologies, both smoking statuses, and some post-neoadjuvant chemotherapy samples were included. Study results and limitations: Available tissue quantity limited TCR sequencing to a patient subset. Technical variation could not be separated from intratumor heterogeneity here. No T-cell fraction difference was seen between IM1 and IM2 tumors.

The V end lost 3 bases, the J end lost 4 bases, and 12 bases lay between the germline ends. CDR3 length equals 14 residues. Germline-derived CDR1 and CDR2 are WSHSY and SAAADI. This clone was seen more than once but under ten times. Its antigen is as yet unknown. Repertoires were generated with immunoSEQ multiplex PCR, while TCRdb's copy carries only in-frame clones and drops some. The profile shows over 7,500 clones, approximately 75% of them singletons. The chain combines TRBV10-2 with TRBJ1-1; tentative D call: TRBD1 (5 bases). The sample taken for sequencing was lung tumor tissue. The clonotype originates from a human donor with non-small cell lung cancer. CDR3 DNA sequence: TGCGCCAGCAGTGACGAGGGGCTGGGCACTGAAGCTTTCTTT. Translation gives CASSDEGLGTEAFF.